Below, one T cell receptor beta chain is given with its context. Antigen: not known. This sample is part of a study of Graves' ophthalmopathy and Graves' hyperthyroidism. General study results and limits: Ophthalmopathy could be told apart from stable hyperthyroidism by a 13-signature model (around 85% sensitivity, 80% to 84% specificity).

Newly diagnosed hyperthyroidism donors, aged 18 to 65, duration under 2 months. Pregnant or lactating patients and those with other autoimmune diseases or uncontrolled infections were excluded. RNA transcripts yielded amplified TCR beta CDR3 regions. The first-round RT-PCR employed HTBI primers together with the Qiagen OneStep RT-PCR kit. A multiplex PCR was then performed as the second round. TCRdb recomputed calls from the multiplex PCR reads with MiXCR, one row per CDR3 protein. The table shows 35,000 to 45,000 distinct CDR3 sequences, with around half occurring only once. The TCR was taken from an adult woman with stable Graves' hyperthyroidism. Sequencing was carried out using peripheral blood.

The CDR3 DNA sequence: TGTGCCAGCAGTGAACAAGGGGGGATCACTGAAGCTTTCTTT. Encoded protein: CASSEQGGITEAFF. V usage is TRBV6-5 and J usage is TRBJ1-1; D might be TRBD1 (6 bases). CDR3 length equals 14 residues. CDR1 is MNHEY, CDR2 SVGAGI, per germline. The V end lost 5 bases, the J end lost 4 bases, and 14 bases lay between the germline ends.